This note documents a single T cell receptor beta chain sequence. There are 15 residues in the CDR3. Germline V gene lookup returns CDR1 ENHRY and CDR2 SYGVKD. V lost 6 bases and J lost 4; bases outside the gene matches: 8. Here immunoSEQ multiplex PCR was the method, and the copy in TCRdb shows in-frame clones only, minus some. This sample yields some 100,000 clones, of which approximately 90% are seen a single time; 4.4% belongs to the top ten. This specimen comes from a study of control samples from healthy donors and cancer patients. The genes are TRBV10-3 and TRBJ1-3, with TRBD1 matching 8 bases. Sequenced: blood. The source of this sequence is a human donor in good health. The donor label of this sample is uncertain. CDR3 sequence reads: CAISPAGTGGNTIYF. CDR3 bases: TGTGCCATCAGCCCTGCCGGGACAGGAGGAAACACCATATATTTT.